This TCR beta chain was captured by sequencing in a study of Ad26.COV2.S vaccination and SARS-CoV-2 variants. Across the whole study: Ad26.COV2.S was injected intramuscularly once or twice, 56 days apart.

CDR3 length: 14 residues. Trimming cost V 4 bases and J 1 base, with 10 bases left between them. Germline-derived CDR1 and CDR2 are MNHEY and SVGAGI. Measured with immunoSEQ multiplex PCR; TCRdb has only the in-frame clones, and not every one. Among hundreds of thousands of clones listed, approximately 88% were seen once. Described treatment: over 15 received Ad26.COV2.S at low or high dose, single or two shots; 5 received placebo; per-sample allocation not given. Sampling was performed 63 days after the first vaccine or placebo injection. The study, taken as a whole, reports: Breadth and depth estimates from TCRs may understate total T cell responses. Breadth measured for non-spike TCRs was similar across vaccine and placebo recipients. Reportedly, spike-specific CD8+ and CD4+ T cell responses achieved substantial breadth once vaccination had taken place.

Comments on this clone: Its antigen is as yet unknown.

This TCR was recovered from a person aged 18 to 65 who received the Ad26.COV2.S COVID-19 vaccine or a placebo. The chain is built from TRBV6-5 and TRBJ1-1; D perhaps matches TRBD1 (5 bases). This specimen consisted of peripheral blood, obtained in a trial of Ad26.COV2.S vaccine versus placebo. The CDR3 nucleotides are TGTGCCAGCAGTTTTGCCACAGGGAACACTGAAGCTTTCTTT. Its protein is CASSFATGNTEAFF.